This T cell receptor beta chain comes out of a study of cytomegalovirus exposure and HLA in healthy donors. Study in general: Prior work identified around 100 million unique TCR beta sequences in roughly 180 million T cells. Study-level points and caveats: CMV serostatus was the only recorded immune exposure for donors. There were several of the most significant clusters that appeared linked to common viral pathogens in a later analysis. TCR beta V- and J-gene trimming, according to a later analysis, was linked to a missense DCLRE1C variant.

The V gene lost 0 bases and the J gene lost 2 bases, with 10 bases spanning the gap. CDR1 is SGDLS and CDR2 is YYNGEE in the germline V gene. The CDR3 runs 15 residues. The PCR contained 60 Vbeta and 13 Jbeta primers. Sequencing used immunoSEQ multiplex PCR; TCRdb keeps in-frame clones, though not all of them. The sample consists of some 180,000 clones, about 90% of them appearing once. As regards this clone: Its target is not known.

Sequencing was performed on PBMCs. The chain employs TRBV9 and TRBJ2-3, with D possibly matching TRBD1 (6 bases). The source of this sequence is a girl less than two years old in good health and CMV-seronegative. The CDR3 nucleotides are TGTGCCAGCAGCGTAGAACAGGGAGTCACAGATACGCAGTATTTT. It codes for CASSVEQGVTDTQYF.